Listed here are 17 T cell receptor beta chains from one sample, sequenced in a study of PD-1 blockade in classical Hodgkin lymphoma (dated by TCRdb to about 2020). Library method: the immunoSEQ multiplex PCR assay. The table was pulled from immuneACCESS by TCRdb, which kept in-frame rearrangements only. Such tables lose some clones; where checked, under half of the loss comes from unresolved V genes, and the rest has no known cause. For this sample there are about 22,000 clones; 81% appear just once. About 20% of the sample is in the top ten clones. Sample time point, as interpreted from the label and publication: cycle 2 day 1 (C2D1) of nivolumab. All trial patients had relapsed after autologous stem cell transplantation, with cohorts A, B and C differing in prior brentuximab vedotin exposure. The sequenced sample was peripheral blood mononuclear cells (PBMCs), obtained before the second cycle of nivolumab. These TCRs come from a human donor with classical Hodgkin lymphoma.

V and J are TRBV4-2 and TRBJ2-7; TRBD1 is a possible D gene (6 bases). The V gene's germline CDR1 is LGHNA and CDR2 YNFKEQ. The CDR3 runs 16 residues. V lost 0 bases to trimming and J lost 2 bases, with 14 bases between them. DNA for the CDR3: TGTGCCAGCAGCCAAGATGCCGCAGGGGCCGCCTACGAGCAGTACTTC. Amino acids: CASSQDAAGAAYEQYF.

This clone showed up just a few times. The chain is built from TRBV18 and TRBJ1-5, with D hard to call. The CDR3 covers 13 residues. V was pared by 5 bases and J by 4 bases, with 9 bases between. Germline V CDR1 and CDR2: KGHSH, LQKENI. The CDR3 is CASSDERNQPQHF. The CDR3 region has the DNA TGTGCCAGCTCAGATGAGCGGAATCAGCCCCAGCATTTT.

V gene TRBV29-1 combines with J gene TRBJ1-1; unclear D gene. V shed 7 bases and J shed 3 bases, with 6 bases lying between them. The CDR3 length is 10 residues. CDR1 is SQVTM and CDR2 is ANQGSEA in the germline V gene. The CDR3, as DNA: TGCAGCGGCGGAGACACTGAAGCTTTCTTT. This encodes CSGGDTEAFF.

By share, this clone counts as medium-sized. The chain is built from TRBV7-3 and TRBJ2-4; 9 nucleotides align to TRBD1. Germline CDR1 and CDR2: SGHTA and FQGTGA. The CDR3 loop spans 14 amino acids. Losses at the gene ends were 5 bases for V and 8 bases for J; bases not matched to a gene: 7. CDR3 amino acids: CASSPGQGGDIQYF. Here the CDR3 DNA reads TGTGCCAGCAGCCCGGGACAGGGCGGGGACATTCAGTACTTC.

V gene TRBV9 combines with J gene TRBJ2-5; the match to TRBD1 covers 9 bases. Germline CDR1 is SGDLS and CDR2 is YYNGEE. CDR3 size: 14 residues. The ends lost 4 bases at V and 5 bases at J; junction bases unmatched: 6. Here the CDR3 DNA reads TGTGCCAGCAGCTCGGACAGGGGTATTGAGACCCAGTACTTC. It is translated as CASSSDRGIETQYF. Using reference TRBV9 and TRBJ2-5 for the parts outside the CDR3, the full variable domain is DSGVTQTPKHLITATGQRVTLRCSPRSGDLSVYWYQQSLDQGLQFLIQYYNGEERAKGNILERFSAQQFPDLHSELNLSSLELGDSALYFCASSSDRGIETQYFGPGTRLLVL.

The V gene is TRBV11-2, the J gene TRBJ2-3; no definite D call. CDR1 and CDR2 from the germline V gene are SGHAT and FQNNGV. V dropped 4 bases and J dropped 0 bases, with 11 bases sitting between them. The CDR3 runs 15 residues. CDR3 loop: CASSSQALSTDTQYF. As DNA, the CDR3 is TGTGCCAGCAGCTCCCAGGCGTTGAGCACAGATACGCAGTATTTT.

This clone was detected only once. V gene TRBV2 combines with J gene TRBJ2-1; D gene uncertain. Between the trimmed V and J ends, which lost 0 bases and 7 bases, there was a span of 10 bases. From germline, CDR1 is SNHLY and CDR2 FYNNEI. The CDR3 loop spans 14 amino acids. For the CDR3, the DNA is TGTGCCAGCAGTGAAGCGTTCGTGGGGAATGAGCAGTTCTTC. Translating gives CASSEAFVGNEQFF.

The CDR3 region has the DNA TGCGCCAGCAGCCGATGGACTAGCGGGGGCCAAGAGACCCAGTACTTC. Its protein is CASSRWTSGGQETQYF. This chain connects TRBV5-1 to TRBJ2-5; 13 nucleotides line up with TRBD2. J was trimmed by 1 base and V by 4 bases; bases with no gene match: 4. The CDR3 consists of 16 residues. The germline CDR1 and CDR2 sequences are SGHRS and YFSETQ.

The chain links TRBV29-1 to TRBJ2-5; TRBD2 matches at 7 bases. CDR3 length: 12 amino acids. CDR1 is SQVTM, CDR2 ANQGSEA, per germline. V trimming: 3 bases; J trimming: 4 bases; junction bases outside the gene matches: 2. The CDR3 sequence is CSVDGGRETQYF. CDR3 nucleotides: TGCAGCGTTGATGGCGGGAGAGAGACCCAGTACTTC.

The count of this clone is one. The genes are TRBV29-1 and TRBJ1-4; unclear D gene. The CDR3 spans 10 residues. V lost 5 bases, J lost 6 bases, and 4 bases lay in between. Per the germline V gene, CDR1 is SQVTM and CDR2 is ANQGSEA. CDR3 DNA sequence: TGCAGCGTTAAGGATGAAAAACTGTTTTTT. Protein product: CSVKDEKLFF.

The rearrangement links TRBV7-2 to TRBJ1-4, with D tentatively TRBD1 (6 bases). Germline assignment: CDR1 SGHTA and CDR2 FQGNSA. This CDR3 has 16 amino acids. Trimming shortened V by 6 bases and J by 4 bases, and 18 bases separated the two germline ends. Here the CDR3 DNA reads TGTGCCAGCAGGTTCACAGGGACGGTAATTAATGAAAAACTGTTTTTT. Its protein product is CASRFTGTVINEKLFF.

The V gene is TRBV28, the J gene TRBJ2-7; possibly TRBD1 for D (6 bases). Germline CDR1 is MDHEN and CDR2 is SYDVKM. This CDR3 has 17 residues. V shed 6 bases and J shed 3 bases, with 24 bases lying between them. The CDR3 is CASRLRFLPGHHYEQYF. In DNA form, the CDR3 reads TGTGCCAGCAGACTTCGCTTCCTTCCGGGACACCACTACGAGCAGTACTTC.

The chain carries TRBV28 and TRBJ2-1, with D possibly being TRBD1 or TRBD2 (6 bases each). The germline V and J ends were trimmed by 1 base and 5 bases, with 15 bases remaining between them. The germline V gene has CDR1 MDHEN and CDR2 SYDVKM. CDR3 length equals 16 residues. Here the CDR3 reads CASSLYGGLGNNEQFF. CDR3 coding DNA: TGTGCCAGCAGTTTATATGGGGGGCTGGGGAACAATGAGCAGTTCTTC.

The rearrangement uses TRBV7-2 and TRBJ1-2, with D hard to call. From germline, CDR1 is SGHTA and CDR2 FQGNSA. This CDR3 contains 14 residues. V dropped 5 bases and J dropped 4 bases, with 14 bases sitting between them. The CDR3 loop reads CASSVSQLGYGYTF. CDR3 DNA sequence: TGTGCCAGCAGCGTCTCACAGCTTGGCTATGGCTACACCTTC. Full variable domain (remainder filled in from reference TRBV7-2 and TRBJ1-2): GAGVSQSPSNKVTEKGKDVELRCDPISGHTALYWYRQSLGQGLEFLIYFQGNSAPDKSGLPSDRFSAERTGGSVSTLTIQRTQQEDSAVYLCASSVSQLGYGYTFGSGTRLTVV.

This clone has a single count. The rearrangement uses TRBV5-4 and TRBJ1-6; 7 nucleotides line up with TRBD1. The CDR3 is made up of 15 amino acids. The V segment lost 2 bases and the J segment 8 bases; nucleotides outside the gene matches: 7. Germline CDR1 reads SGHNT; CDR2 reads YYREEE (reference sequence). The CDR3 here is CASSLNRGVDSPLHF. The CDR3 DNA reads as TGTGCCAGCAGCTTAAACAGGGGAGTCGATTCACCCCTCCACTTT.

This sequence joins TRBV30 and TRBJ1-1; D is ambiguous. V was clipped by 3 bases and J by 8 bases, with 13 bases between them. The CDR3 has 12 amino acids. Germline-derived CDR1 and CDR2 are GTSNPN and SVGIG (reference sequence). The CDR3 sequence: CAWRSGPIEAFF. The DNA of the CDR3 is TGTGCCTGGAGGTCTGGGCCTATAGAAGCTTTCTTT.

V and J are TRBV7-2 and TRBJ2-7; TRBD2 matches 11 bases. In germline, CDR1 is SGHTA, CDR2 FQGNSA. The CDR3 is 15 residues long. The V gene end was trimmed by 5 bases and the J gene end by 4 bases; junction bases not matched to a gene: 7. In DNA form, the CDR3 reads TGTGCCAGCAGCCCAGCTAGCGGGGGGCTGTACGAGCAGTACTTC. Translation gives CASSPASGGLYEQYF.